One and the same sample provided the 20 T cell receptor beta chains below, sequenced in a study of T-cell memory formation after mild COVID-19. Using its own MiXCR run on the 5' RACE reads, TCRdb lists one record per CDR3 protein. The sample lists roughly 300,000 distinct CDR3 sequences; 15% to 20% were seen once. The sequencing sample was made of PBMCs or a T cell subset sorted from them (not recorded which). These receptors originate from a man aged 18 to 30 who had mild COVID-19 (a few samples of this study predate the infection). Cell type and time point are not known.

CDR3 in DNA: TGCGCCAGCAGCCCAGCGGGCGGCGAAGAGACCCAGTACTTC. Translation gives CASSPAGGEETQYF. The V and J genes are TRBV5-1 and TRBJ2-5; the D gene is possibly TRBD2 (6 bases). Germline V CDR1 and CDR2: SGHRS, YFSETQ. The CDR3 has 14 amino acids. V lost 4 bases and J 3 bases, leaving 13 bases between the germline ends.

This sequence joins TRBV7-9 and TRBJ1-5, with 10 nucleotides matching TRBD1. Trimming removed 6 bases from V and 4 bases from J; junction bases left unmatched: 9. The germline V gene encodes CDR1 SEHNR and CDR2 FQNEAQ (reference sequence). There are 16 residues in the CDR3. The CDR3 nucleotides are TGTGCCAGCAGGGGATACCAGGGACAGGGGAATCAGCCCCAGCATTTT. Protein product: CASRGYQGQGNQPQHF.

The table lists this clonotype with a few counts. The V and J genes are TRBV11-2 and TRBJ2-2; TRBD1 agrees at 9 bases. CDR3 size: 17 residues. The germline CDR1 and CDR2 sequences are SGHAT and FQNNGV. Trimming at V came to 2 bases and at J to 2 bases, leaving 6 bases not matched to a gene. In nucleotides, the CDR3 is TGTGCCAGCAGCTTAACAGGGGGCCGCGATAACACCGGGGAGCTGTTTTTT. It specifies CASSLTGGRDNTGELFF.

The chain employs TRBV4-2 and TRBJ2-2; 10 bases map to TRBD1. There are 15 residues in the CDR3. V was pared by 1 base and J by 4 bases, with 0 bases of the junction left unmatched. The germline gives CDR1 LGHNA, CDR2 YNFKEQ. CDR3 in amino acids: CASSQGTGGTGELFF. The CDR3 DNA reads TGTGCCAGCAGCCAAGGGACAGGGGGCACCGGGGAGCTGTTTTTT.

This chain joins TRBV4-1 and TRBJ1-1; D gene ambiguous. Deletions cut 4 bases from V and 0 bases from J, with 21 bases between. CDR1 and CDR2 from the germline V gene are MGHRA and YSYEKL. This CDR3 contains 18 residues. CDR3 region: CASSPTDPVVSMNTEAFF. The DNA for the CDR3 is TGCGCCAGCAGCCCTACAGATCCAGTGGTGTCCATGAACACTGAAGCTTTCTTT.

This clonotype was found a few times. The chain uses TRBV11-2 and TRBJ2-1, with TRBD2 identical over 11 bases. The length of the CDR3 is 19 residues. The ends lost 7 bases at V and 2 bases at J; junction bases unmatched: 16. Germline V gene lookup returns CDR1 SGHAT and CDR2 FQNNGV. The chain's CDR3 is CASTLNGPSGGHTYNEQFF. DNA for the CDR3: TGTGCCAGCACCCTTAATGGGCCTAGCGGGGGGCACACCTACAATGAGCAGTTCTTC.

This clonotype was seen a handful of times. The junction differs from germline at one of its ends, possibly a read error. This chain uses TRBV20-1 with TRBJ1-4; a weak D match, TRBD1 (5 bases). The germline gives CDR1 DFQATT, CDR2 SNEGSKA (reference sequence). The CDR3 sequence is 13 residues long. The CDR3 here is CSARWGTIEKLFF. The CDR3 coding sequence is TGCAGTGCTAGATGGGGGACTATTGAAAAACTGTTTTTT.

This clonotype was seen ten or more times. The chain links TRBV28 to TRBJ2-7; D gene uncertain. Germline CDR1 MDHEN, CDR2 SYDVKM. The CDR3 is 13 amino acids. V shed 3 bases and J shed 3 bases, with 9 bases lying between them. CDR3 coding DNA: TGTGCCAGCAGTTTGGACGGTCTCTACGAGCAGTACTTC. As protein: CASSLDGLYEQYF.

This clonotype was seen a few times. This chain connects TRBV6-5 to TRBJ1-1; D call uncertain. The V and J ends lost 4 bases and 3 bases respectively, with 18 bases between them. The germline CDR1 and CDR2 sequences are MNHEY and SVGAGI. The CDR3 is made up of 16 amino acids. DNA of the CDR3: TGTGCCAGCAGTTTGGGTTTATCTGTTGTCGACACTGAAGCTTTCTTT. It is translated as CASSLGLSVVDTEAFF.

This clonotype has at least ten counts. The chain recombines TRBV27 with TRBJ2-4, with D uncertain. The ends were cut back, 6 bases at V and 6 bases at J, with 15 bases in the middle. In germline, CDR1 is MNHEY, CDR2 SMNVEV (reference sequence). This CDR3 spans 14 amino acids. The CDR3 protein is CASSYGPTPNIQYF. The CDR3 DNA is TGTGCCAGCAGCTACGGACCGACGCCAAACATTCAGTACTTC.

The J gene is TRBJ2-4, the V gene TRBV7-8; 7 bases are shared with TRBD1. V was clipped by 0 bases and J by 0 bases; unmatched bases: 5. This CDR3 region has 17 residues. CDR1 SGHVS and CDR2 FQNEAQ come from the germline V gene. Written as DNA, the CDR3 is TGTGCCAGCAGCTTAGCCCGGACAGGAGTAGCCAAAAACATTCAGTACTTC. Its translation is CASSLARTGVAKNIQYF.

This chain connects TRBV29-1 to TRBJ2-2; 7 nucleotides agree with TRBD2. Trimming cost V 3 bases and J 0 bases; bases outside gene matches: 1. Germline loops: CDR1 SQVTM, CDR2 ANQGSEA. There are 14 residues in the CDR3. CDR3 loop: CSVDAGANTGELFF. The CDR3 nucleotides are TGCAGCGTTGACGCGGGGGCGAACACCGGGGAGCTGTTTTTT.

This clonotype was picked up a small number of times. The chain is built from TRBV24-1 and TRBJ1-1; unclear D gene. Trimming left V 9 bases short and J 2 bases short, with 15 bases between. Germline V lookup: CDR1 KGHDR, CDR2 SFDVKD. The CDR3 has 14 residues. CDR3 sequence: CATGGPHFNTEAFF. CDR3 bases: TGTGCCACCGGCGGACCACACTTTAACACTGAAGCTTTCTTT.

This clonotype was counted between two and nine times. The chain combines TRBV5-5 with TRBJ1-4, with D unclear. The CDR3 loop spans 16 amino acids. The germline V gene has CDR1 SGHKS and CDR2 YYEKEE (reference sequence). Between the trimmed V and J ends, which lost 4 bases and 5 bases, there was a span of 18 bases. DNA of the CDR3: TGTGCCAGCAGCCCCCCCGAGGTGGCCCGGAATGAAAAACTGTTTTTT. Translated, it gives CASSPPEVARNEKLFF.

The chain is built from TRBV7-3 and TRBJ2-6; 10 positions match TRBD2. Germline V gene data show CDR1 as SGHTA and CDR2 as FQGTGA. This CDR3 comprises 18 residues. V shed 1 base and J 3 bases; nucleotides not matched to a gene: 6. The CDR3 loop reads CASSLSPAGGIGANVLTF. CDR3 bases: TGTGCCAGCAGCTTAAGCCCAGCGGGAGGGATTGGGGCCAACGTCCTGACTTTC.

The chain joins TRBV7-2 to TRBJ1-2; D is ambiguous. The CDR3 is 13 residues long. Germline V gives CDR1 SGHTA, CDR2 FQGNSA. The V end was cut by 1 base, the J end by 6 bases, with 9 bases between. CDR3 nucleotides: TGTGCCAGCAGCTTAGGCCGGGAGGATGGCTACACCTTC. This sequence encodes CASSLGREDGYTF.

This clonotype was seen only a few times. The V call is TRBV29-1, the J call TRBJ1-2; TRBD1 is a possible D gene (6 bases). Germline loops: CDR1 SQVTM, CDR2 ANQGSEA. The CDR3 has 13 amino acids. Trimming removed 7 bases at V and 0 bases at J, with 12 bases between. The CDR3 DNA is TGCAGCGACGGACAGTGGACTAACTATGGCTACACCTTC. Translating it yields CSDGQWTNYGYTF.

The chain is built from TRBV2 and TRBJ2-3, with 10 nucleotides matching TRBD2. Trimming at V came to 2 bases and at J to 12 bases, leaving 11 bases not matched to a gene. Germline CDR1 SNHLY, CDR2 FYNNEI. This CDR3 comprises 15 residues. As DNA, the CDR3 is TGTGCCAGCAGTGAACTAGCGGGGGCTACGCTCCGACAGTATTTT. The encoded protein is CASSELAGATLRQYF.

This chain connects TRBV12-3 or TRBV12-4 to TRBJ2-1, with D tentatively TRBD1 (5 bases). Trimming removed 6 bases at V and 0 bases at J, with 15 bases between. The CDR3 extends over 16 amino acids. This chain's CDR3 is CASSSPWGSSYNEQFF. The CDR3 DNA is TGTGCCAGCAGCAGTCCTTGGGGCAGCTCCTACAATGAGCAGTTCTTC.

The rearrangement joins TRBV20-1 to TRBJ2-3; 7 bases are a match to TRBD1. The trim removed 3 bases at V and 5 bases at J, leaving 11 bases unmatched. CDR1 and CDR2 from the germline V gene are DFQATT and SNEGSKA (reference sequence). The CDR3 contains 15 residues. The CDR3 DNA is TGCAGTGCTAGGGGGACAGCCGGGGTGGTAGATACGCAGTATTTT. As protein: CSARGTAGVVDTQYF.